Shown below are 14 T cell receptor beta chains from a single sample sequenced in a study of cytomegalovirus exposure and HLA in healthy donors. Use of 60 Vbeta and 13 Jbeta primers characterized the PCR. Sequenced by immunoSEQ multiplex PCR; TCRdb stores in-frame clones only, minus some. Of tens of thousands of clones detected, approximately 80% appear once; the ten largest clones hold about 3.1%. The material sequenced was PBMCs. These receptors came from a man in his fifties in good health and CMV-seronegative.

The V and J genes are TRBV6-5 and TRBJ2-3, with a tentative D call TRBD2 (6 bases). This CDR3 has 15 amino acids. V lost 2 bases and J lost 4, with 13 bases in between. Per the germline V gene, CDR1 is MNHEY and CDR2 is SVGAGI. In DNA, the CDR3 is TGTGCCAGCAGTTACAGTAACCCGGGGGCAGATACGCAGTATTTT. Translated, it gives CASSYSNPGADTQYF.

V and J are TRBV5-6 and TRBJ1-1, with a possible D match to TRBD1 (5 bases). The CDR3 consists of 14 residues. V lost 5 bases and J 3 bases, leaving 14 bases between the germline ends. CDR1 is SGHDT and CDR2 is YYEEEE in the germline V gene. In nucleotides, the CDR3 is TGTGCCAGCAGAAACACCGGGGGGGACACTGAAGCTTTCTTT. Its protein product is CASRNTGGDTEAFF. Together with reference TRBV5-6 and TRBJ1-1, the CDR3 gives the full variable domain: DAGVTQSPTHLIKTRGQQVTLRCSPKSGHDTVSWYQQALGQGPQFIFQYYEEEERQRGNFPDRFSGHQFPNYSSELNVNALLLGDSALYLCASRNTGGDTEAFFGQGTRLTVV.

The chain carries TRBV18 and TRBJ2-5, with TRBD2 matching over 14 bases. V lost 4 bases to trimming and J lost 7 bases; unmatched junction nucleotides: 11. CDR3 length: 17 residues. CDR1 is KGHSH and CDR2 is LQKENI in the germline V gene. CDR3 sequence reads: CASSLPTGTSGGRTQYF. CDR3 in DNA: TGTGCCAGCTCACTCCCGACCGGGACTAGCGGGGGAAGGACCCAGTACTTC.

V and J are TRBV5-4 and TRBJ1-4; the D gene is possibly TRBD1 (5 bases). The CDR3 has 15 amino acids. The germline CDR1 and CDR2 sequences are SGHNT and YYREEE (reference sequence). The V and J ends lost 6 bases and 8 bases respectively, with 20 bases between them. CDR3 sequence: CASTRGGGSGEKLFF. The CDR3 DNA reads TGTGCCAGCACCCGTGGCGGGGGATCAGGAGAAAAACTGTTTTTT.

This clone was detected once. V is TRBV29-1 and J is TRBJ2-5; D remains unclear. The DNA matches TRBJ2-7 better at its end, which makes the J call doubtful. The CDR3 covers 12 residues. Germline loops: CDR1 SQVTM, CDR2 ANQGSEA. The CDR3 nucleotides are TGCAGCGTTGAGGATTCTAACTACGAGCAGTACTTC. As protein: CSVEDSNYEQYF.

The chain carries TRBV5-1 and TRBJ2-3; 8 bases are shared with TRBD2. Germline V gene lookup returns CDR1 SGHRS and CDR2 YFSETQ. V dropped 5 bases and J dropped 0; count of bases not matched to a gene: 11. CDR3 length: 17 amino acids. The DNA for the CDR3 is TGCGCCAGCAGACTCGACGGGGGGGCTCTTAGCACAGATACGCAGTATTTT. This codes for CASRLDGGALSTDTQYF.

The sample holds one count of this clone. V is TRBV29-1 and J is TRBJ2-1; no definite D call. The CDR3 extends over 12 amino acids. CDR1 and CDR2 (germline): SQVTM, ANQGSEA. Trimming cost V 4 bases and J 6 bases, with 10 bases left between them. The CDR3 region is CSVGDGFNEQFF. The CDR3 DNA reads TGCAGCGTTGGCGACGGGTTCAATGAGCAGTTCTTC.

V usage is TRBV5-6 and J usage is TRBJ1-2; D might be TRBD1 (6 bases). The CDR3 totals 14 residues. Between the trimmed V and J ends, which lost 1 base and 6 bases, there was a span of 13 bases. Germline V gene sequence: CDR1 SGHDT, CDR2 YYEEEE. DNA for the CDR3: TGTGCCAGCAGCTTGCTCCCAGGGGTCGATGGCTACACCTTC. Protein product: CASSLLPGVDGYTF.

The chain recombines TRBV11-2 with TRBJ2-2; 8 nucleotides align to TRBD1. The length of the CDR3 is 14 residues. J gave up 6 bases and V 3 bases, and 3 bases lay outside the gene matches. Germline CDR1 is SGHAT and CDR2 is FQNNGV. The CDR3 DNA sequence: TGTGCCAGCAGCTTCCAGGGGGCGGCCGGGGAGCTGTTTTTT. Translation gives CASSFQGAAGELFF.

This chain links TRBV11-2 with TRBJ2-1; 11 nucleotides match TRBD1. The germline gives CDR1 SGHAT, CDR2 FQNNGV. This CDR3 region has 15 residues. Trimming took 8 bases from V and 7 from J; bases not matched to a gene: 10. The CDR3 sequence: CASATGQGALNEQFF. In DNA, the CDR3 is TGTGCCAGCGCCACTGGACAGGGGGCATTAAATGAGCAGTTCTTC.

J is TRBJ1-2 and V is TRBV2; the D is unclear. Germline-derived CDR1 and CDR2 are SNHLY and FYNNEI. Trimming shortened V by 6 bases and J by 4 bases, and 6 bases separated the two germline ends. The CDR3 length is 11 residues. CDR3 in amino acids: CASSEVYGYTF. The DNA of the CDR3 is TGTGCCAGCAGCGAGGTCTATGGCTACACCTTC. The full variable domain, completed using reference TRBV2 and TRBJ1-2, is EPEVTQTPSHQVTQMGQEVILRCVPISNHLYFYWYRQILGQKVEFLVSFYNNEISEKSEIFDDQFSVERPDGSNFTLKIRSTKLEDSAMYFCASSEVYGYTFGSGTRLTVV.

A few counts support this clone. The rearrangement links TRBV19 to TRBJ1-1; TRBD1 agrees at 8 bases. CDR1 and CDR2 from the germline V gene are LNHDA and SQIVND (reference sequence). The length of the CDR3 is 12 residues. V shed 4 bases, J shed 10 bases, and the junction held 5 bases outside the gene matches. CDR3 bases: TGTGCCAGTAGTACTACCAGGGGGCTAGCTTTCTTT. Amino acids: CASSTTRGLAFF. Supplemented by reference TRBV19 and TRBJ1-1, the full variable domain reads DGGITQSPKYLFRKEGQNVTLSCEQNLNHDAMYWYRQDPGQGLRLIYYSQIVNDFQKGDIAEGYSVSREKKESFPLTVTSAQKNPTAFYLCASSTTRGLAFFGQGTRLTVV.

V and J are TRBV6-1 and TRBJ2-7; TRBD1 agrees at 7 bases. Germline V lookup: CDR1 MNHNS, CDR2 SASEGT. The CDR3 totals 13 residues. Trimming at V came to 4 bases and at J to 5 bases, leaving 5 bases not matched to a gene. Here the CDR3 DNA reads TGTGCCAGCAGTGGGAGACAGGGCCACGAGCAGTACTTC. This codes for CASSGRQGHEQYF.

The V gene is TRBV5-4, the J gene TRBJ2-5; 16 positions match TRBD2. The CDR3 covers 18 residues. V dropped 4 bases and J dropped 0; count of bases not matched to a gene: 6. In germline, CDR1 is SGHNT, CDR2 YYREEE (reference sequence). This CDR3 reads CASSRGTSGGAYQETQYF. CDR3 nucleotide sequence: TGTGCCAGCAGCCGAGGGACTAGCGGGGGGGCGTACCAAGAGACCCAGTACTTC.